This T cell receptor (beta chain) emerged from a study of T cells in localized non-small cell lung cancer. Generated by immunoSEQ multiplex PCR, the TCRdb table keeps only in-frame clones and is missing some. The table includes 100,000 or so clones, roughly 91% detected once. Points from the study as a whole: In the blood, greater T cell density corresponded to longer overall survival. Peak T cell clonality was found in uninvolved adjacent lung, exceeding tumor. Adjacent lung held a median roughly 60 of the top 100 tumor clones.

As to this clone: What it binds is unknown.

The V gene's germline CDR1 is MDHEN and CDR2 SYDVKM. The V end lost 2 bases, the J end lost 7 bases, and 11 bases lay between the germline ends. The CDR3 spans 14 residues. The receptor was isolated from a woman aged 40-69 years with stage II squamous cell lung carcinoma. The V gene is TRBV28, the J gene TRBJ1-4, with D unresolved. Sequenced material: PBMCs, taken before any cancer treatment. The CDR3 loop is CASSLVGIGEKLFF. CDR3 DNA: TGTGCCAGCAGTTTAGTGGGGATTGGTGAAAAACTGTTTTTT.